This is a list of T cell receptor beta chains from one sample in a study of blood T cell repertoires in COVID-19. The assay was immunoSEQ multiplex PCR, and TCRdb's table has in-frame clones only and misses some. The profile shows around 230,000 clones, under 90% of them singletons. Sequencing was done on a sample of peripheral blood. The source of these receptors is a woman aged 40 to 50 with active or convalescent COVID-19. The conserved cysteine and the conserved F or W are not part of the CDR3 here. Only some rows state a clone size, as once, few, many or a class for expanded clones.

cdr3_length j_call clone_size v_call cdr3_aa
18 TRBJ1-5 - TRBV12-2 ASRLARDRGRKYSNQPQH
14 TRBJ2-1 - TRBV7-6 ASSPVELAGVSEQF
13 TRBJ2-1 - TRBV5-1 ASSSAGVPYNEQF
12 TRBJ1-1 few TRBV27 ASRRDRGHTEAF
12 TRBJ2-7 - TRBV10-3 ATSGTRSSYEQY
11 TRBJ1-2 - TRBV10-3 AISETGRDGYT
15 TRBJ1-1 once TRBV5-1 ASSSNPGQGGNTEAF
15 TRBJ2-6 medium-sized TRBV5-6 ASSLAGGEPGANVLT
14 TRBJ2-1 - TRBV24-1 ATSEYGQDPYNEQF
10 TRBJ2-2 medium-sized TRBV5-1 ASSPGTGELF
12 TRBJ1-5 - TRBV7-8 ASSLGGLGQPQH
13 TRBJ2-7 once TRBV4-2 ASSQDIAQRYEQY
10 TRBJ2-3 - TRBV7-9 AGRQGSDTQY
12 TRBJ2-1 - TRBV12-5 ASGGIATYNEQF